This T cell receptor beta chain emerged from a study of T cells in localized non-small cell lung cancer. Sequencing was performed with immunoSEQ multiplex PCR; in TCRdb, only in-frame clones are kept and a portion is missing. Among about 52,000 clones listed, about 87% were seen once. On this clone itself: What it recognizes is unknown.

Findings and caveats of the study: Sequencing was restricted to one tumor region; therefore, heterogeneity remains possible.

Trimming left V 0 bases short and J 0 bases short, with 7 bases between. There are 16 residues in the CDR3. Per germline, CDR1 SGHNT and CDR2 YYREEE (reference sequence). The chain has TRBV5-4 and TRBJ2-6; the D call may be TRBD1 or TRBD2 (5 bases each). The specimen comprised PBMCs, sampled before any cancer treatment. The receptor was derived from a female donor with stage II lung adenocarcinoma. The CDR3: CASSLGGVSGANVLTF. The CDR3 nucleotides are TGTGCCAGCAGCTTGGGAGGGGTCTCTGGGGCCAACGTCCTGACTTTC.